This T cell receptor beta chain was captured in a study of cytomegalovirus exposure and HLA in healthy donors. Study in general: Out of roughly 170 million T cells, an earlier analysis found some 110 million unique TCR beta sequences in total. Within an early data release were tens of millions of unique TCRs drawn from HLA-typed donors. Broader study findings: Researchers reportedly found TCR beta sequences accurately predicted most subjects' HLA-A and HLA-B alleles.

The primer mix had 60 Vbeta and 13 Jbeta primers. Original data processing: Roughly 12 million of around 85 million unique TCR beta chains were shared, per a later count. The data were produced by immunoSEQ multiplex PCR, yet TCRdb's version contains in-frame clones alone and is incomplete. Clone size and V and J calls were adopted from that table, with D and trimming inferred from the DNA. The table shows about 150,000 clones, with about 70% occurring only once. Regarding this clone: The antigen remains undetermined.

This sequence originates from a man aged 55 to 70 in good health and CMV-seronegative. The specimen sequenced was PBMCs.

The CDR3 region is CASIGVRQQENSPLHF. The CDR3, as DNA: TGTGCCAGCATAGGTGTTCGGCAACAGGAAAATTCACCCCTCCACTTT. The V call is TRBV28, the J call TRBJ1-6, with a possible D match to TRBD1 (5 bases). Trimming removed 7 bases at V and 7 bases at J, with 20 bases between. The germline V gene encodes CDR1 MDHEN and CDR2 SYDVKM. This CDR3 comprises 16 residues.